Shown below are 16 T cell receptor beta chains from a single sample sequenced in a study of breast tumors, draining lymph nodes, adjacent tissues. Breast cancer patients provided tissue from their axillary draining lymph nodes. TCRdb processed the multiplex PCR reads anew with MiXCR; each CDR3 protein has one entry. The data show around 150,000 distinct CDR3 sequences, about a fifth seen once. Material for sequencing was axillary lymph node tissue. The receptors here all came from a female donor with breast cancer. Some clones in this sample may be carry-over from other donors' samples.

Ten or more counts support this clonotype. CDR3 bases: TGTGCCAGTAGTATACCTTACCCCCGAGGACAGGGCCCAGATACGCAGTATTTT. The encoded protein is CASSIPYPRGQGPDTQYF. The chain has TRBV19 and TRBJ2-3; TRBD1 aligns across 8 bases. After removal of 2 bases from V and 4 bases from J, the junction contained 14 bases not matched to a gene. This CDR3 region has 18 residues. The germline gives CDR1 LNHDA, CDR2 SQIVND (reference sequence).

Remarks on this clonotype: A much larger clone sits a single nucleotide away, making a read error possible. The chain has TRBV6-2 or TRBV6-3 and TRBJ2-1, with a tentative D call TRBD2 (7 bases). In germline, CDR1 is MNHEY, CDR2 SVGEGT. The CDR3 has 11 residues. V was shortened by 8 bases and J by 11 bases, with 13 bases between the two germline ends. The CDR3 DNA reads TGTGCCAGCTGTCGGGGGGCTAAGCAGTTCTTC. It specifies CASCRGAKQFF.

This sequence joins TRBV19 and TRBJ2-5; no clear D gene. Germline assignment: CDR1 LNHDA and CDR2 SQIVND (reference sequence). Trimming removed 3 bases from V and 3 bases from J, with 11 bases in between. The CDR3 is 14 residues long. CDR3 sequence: CASSITGREETQYF. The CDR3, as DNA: TGTGCCAGTAGTATTACGGGCAGAGAAGAGACCCAGTACTTC.

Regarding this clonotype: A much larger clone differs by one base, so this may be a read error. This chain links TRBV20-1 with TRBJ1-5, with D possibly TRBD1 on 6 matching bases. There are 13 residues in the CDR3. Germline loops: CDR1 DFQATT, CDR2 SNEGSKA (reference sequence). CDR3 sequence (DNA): TGCAGTGCTAGGGGGGGCAGCAATCAGCCCCAGCGTTTT. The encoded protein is CSARGGSNQPQRF.

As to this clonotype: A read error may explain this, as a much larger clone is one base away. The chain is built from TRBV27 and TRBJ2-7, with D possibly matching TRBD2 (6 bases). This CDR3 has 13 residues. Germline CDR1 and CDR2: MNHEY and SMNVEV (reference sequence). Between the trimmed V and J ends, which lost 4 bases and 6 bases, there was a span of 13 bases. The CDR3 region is CASSSGGWGEQYF. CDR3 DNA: TGTGCCAGCAGTTCTGGGGGGTGGGGCGAGCAGTACTTC.

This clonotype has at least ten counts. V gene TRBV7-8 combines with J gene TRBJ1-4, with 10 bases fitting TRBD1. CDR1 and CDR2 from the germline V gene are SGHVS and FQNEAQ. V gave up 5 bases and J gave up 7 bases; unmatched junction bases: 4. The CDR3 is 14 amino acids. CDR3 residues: CASSRQGAGEKLFF. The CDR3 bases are TGTGCCAGCAGCCGACAGGGGGCGGGTGAAAAACTGTTTTTT.

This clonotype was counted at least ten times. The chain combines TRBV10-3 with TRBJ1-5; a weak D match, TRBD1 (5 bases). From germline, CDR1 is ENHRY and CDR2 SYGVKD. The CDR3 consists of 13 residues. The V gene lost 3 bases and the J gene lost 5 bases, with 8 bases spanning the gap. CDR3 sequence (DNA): TGTGCCATCAGTGAAGGGGTGGATCAGCCCCAGCATTTT. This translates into CAISEGVDQPQHF.

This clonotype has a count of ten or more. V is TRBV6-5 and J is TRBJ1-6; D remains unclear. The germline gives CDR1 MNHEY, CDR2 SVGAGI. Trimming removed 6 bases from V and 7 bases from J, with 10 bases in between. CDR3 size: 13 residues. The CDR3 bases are TGTGCCAGCAGCCCGGCGACCAATTCACCCCTCCACTTT. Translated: CASSPATNSPLHF.

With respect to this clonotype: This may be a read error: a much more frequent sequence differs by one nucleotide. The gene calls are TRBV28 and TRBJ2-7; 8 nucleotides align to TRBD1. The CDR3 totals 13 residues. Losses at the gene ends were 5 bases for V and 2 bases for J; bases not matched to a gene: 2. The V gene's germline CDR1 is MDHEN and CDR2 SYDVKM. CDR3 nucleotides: TGTGCCAGCAGTCAGGACAGGGCCTACGAGCAGTACGTC. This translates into CASSQDRAYEQYV.

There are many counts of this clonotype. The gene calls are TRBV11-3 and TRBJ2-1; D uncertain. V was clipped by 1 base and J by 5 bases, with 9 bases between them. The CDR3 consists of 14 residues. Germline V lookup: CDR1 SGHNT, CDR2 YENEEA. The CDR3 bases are TGTGCCAGCAGCTTAGGTCGTATTCACAATGAGCAGTTCTTC. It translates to CASSLGRIHNEQFF.

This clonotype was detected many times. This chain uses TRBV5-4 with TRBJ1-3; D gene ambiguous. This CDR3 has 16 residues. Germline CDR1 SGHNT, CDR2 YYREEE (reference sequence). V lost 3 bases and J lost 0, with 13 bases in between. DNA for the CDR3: TGTGCCAGCAGCTCTAGTGCCGCGAGCTCTGGAAACACCATATATTTT. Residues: CASSSSAASSGNTIYF.

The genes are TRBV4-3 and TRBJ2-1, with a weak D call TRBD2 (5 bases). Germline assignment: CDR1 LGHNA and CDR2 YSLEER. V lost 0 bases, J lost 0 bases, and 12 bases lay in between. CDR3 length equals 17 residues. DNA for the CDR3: TGCGCCAGCAGCCAAGATCCCCCCGGGGACTCCTACAATGAGCAGTTCTTC. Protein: CASSQDPPGDSYNEQFF.

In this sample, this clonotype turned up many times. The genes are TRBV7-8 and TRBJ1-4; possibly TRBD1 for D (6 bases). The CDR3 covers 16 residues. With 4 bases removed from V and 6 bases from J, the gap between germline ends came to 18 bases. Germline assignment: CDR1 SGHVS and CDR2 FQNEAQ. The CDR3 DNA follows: TGTGCCAGCAGCTCCGGGCGGGGGCCGAGAGATGAAAAACTGTTTTTT. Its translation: CASSSGRGPRDEKLFF.

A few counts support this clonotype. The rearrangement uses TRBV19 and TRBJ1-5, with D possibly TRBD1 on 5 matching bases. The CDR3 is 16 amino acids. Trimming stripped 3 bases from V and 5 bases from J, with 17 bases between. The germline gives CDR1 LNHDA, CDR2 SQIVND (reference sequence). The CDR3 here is CASSIGGSGGYQPQHF. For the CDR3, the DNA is TGTGCCAGTAGTATTGGGGGGTCGGGCGGGTATCAGCCCCAGCATTTT.

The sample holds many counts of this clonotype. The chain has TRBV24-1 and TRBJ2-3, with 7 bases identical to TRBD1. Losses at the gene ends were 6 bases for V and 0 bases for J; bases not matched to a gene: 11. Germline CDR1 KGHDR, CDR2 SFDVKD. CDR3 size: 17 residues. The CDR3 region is CATSPGGETPSTDTQYF. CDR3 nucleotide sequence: TGTGCCACCAGTCCAGGGGGAGAGACACCTAGCACAGATACGCAGTATTTT.

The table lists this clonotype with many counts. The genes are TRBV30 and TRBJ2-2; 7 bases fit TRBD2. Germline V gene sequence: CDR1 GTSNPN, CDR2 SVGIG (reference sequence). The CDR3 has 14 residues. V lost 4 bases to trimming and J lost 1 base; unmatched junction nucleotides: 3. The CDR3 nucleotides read TGTGCCTGGACCCCGGGGGGGAACACCGGGGAGCTGTTTTTT. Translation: CAWTPGGNTGELFF.